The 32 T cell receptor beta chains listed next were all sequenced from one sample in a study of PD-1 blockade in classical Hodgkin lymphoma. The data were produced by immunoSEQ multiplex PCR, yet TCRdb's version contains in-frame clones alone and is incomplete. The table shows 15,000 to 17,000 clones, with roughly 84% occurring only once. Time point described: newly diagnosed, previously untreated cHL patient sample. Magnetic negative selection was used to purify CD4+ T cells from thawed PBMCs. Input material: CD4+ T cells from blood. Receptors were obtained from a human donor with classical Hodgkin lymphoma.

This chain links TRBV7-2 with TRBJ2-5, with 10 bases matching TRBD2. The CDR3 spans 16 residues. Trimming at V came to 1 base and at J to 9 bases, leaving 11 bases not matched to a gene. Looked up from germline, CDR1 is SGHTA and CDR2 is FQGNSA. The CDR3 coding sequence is TGTGCCAGCAGCTTAGACCGAGCTAGCGGGAGAATGGCCCAGTACTTC. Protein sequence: CASSLDRASGRMAQYF.

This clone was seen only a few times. The CDR3 loop is CASSPQIRTGGTEAFF. The CDR3 DNA reads as TGCGCCAGCAGCCCACAGATACGGACAGGGGGGACTGAAGCTTTCTTT. V gene TRBV5-1 combines with J gene TRBJ1-1, with 10 bases matching TRBD1. This CDR3 is 16 amino acids long. V was clipped by 4 bases and J by 5 bases; unmatched bases: 11. Germline assignment: CDR1 SGHRS and CDR2 YFSETQ.

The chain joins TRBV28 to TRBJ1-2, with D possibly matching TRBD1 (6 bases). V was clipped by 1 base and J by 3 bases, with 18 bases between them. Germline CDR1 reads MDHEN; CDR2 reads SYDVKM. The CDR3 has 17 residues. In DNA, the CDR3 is TGTGCCAGCAGTTTATCGGCGGGGGGCAGGAGATACTATGGCTACACCTTC. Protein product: CASSLSAGGRRYYGYTF.

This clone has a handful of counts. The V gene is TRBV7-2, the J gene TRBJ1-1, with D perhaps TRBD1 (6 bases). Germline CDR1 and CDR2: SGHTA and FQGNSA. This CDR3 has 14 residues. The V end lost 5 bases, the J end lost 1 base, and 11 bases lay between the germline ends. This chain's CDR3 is CASSATTGNTEAFF. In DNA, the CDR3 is TGTGCCAGCAGCGCGACGACAGGGAACACTGAAGCTTTCTTT.

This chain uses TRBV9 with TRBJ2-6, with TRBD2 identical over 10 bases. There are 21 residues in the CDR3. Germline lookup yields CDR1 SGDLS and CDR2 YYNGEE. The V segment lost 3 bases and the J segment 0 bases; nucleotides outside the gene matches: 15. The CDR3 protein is CASSAPRASGSTLSGANVLTF. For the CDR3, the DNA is TGTGCCAGCAGCGCGCCCCGGGCTAGCGGGAGTACCCTCTCTGGGGCCAACGTCCTGACTTTC.

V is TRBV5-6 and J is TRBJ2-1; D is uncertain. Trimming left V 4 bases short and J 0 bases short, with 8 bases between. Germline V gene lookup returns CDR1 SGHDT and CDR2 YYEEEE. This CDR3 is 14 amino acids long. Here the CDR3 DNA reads TGTGCCAGCAGCCCGAGGCGCTCCTACAATGAGCAGTTCTTC. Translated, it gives CASSPRRSYNEQFF. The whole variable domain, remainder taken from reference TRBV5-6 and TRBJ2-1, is DAGVTQSPTHLIKTRGQQVTLRCSPKSGHDTVSWYQQALGQGPQFIFQYYEEEERQRGNFPDRFSGHQFPNYSSELNVNALLLGDSALYLCASSPRRSYNEQFFGPGTRLTVL.

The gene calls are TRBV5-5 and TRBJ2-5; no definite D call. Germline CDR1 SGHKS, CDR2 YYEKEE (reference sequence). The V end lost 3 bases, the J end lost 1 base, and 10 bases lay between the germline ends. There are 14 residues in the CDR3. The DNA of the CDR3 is TGTGCCAGCAGCTCAAACACGTTCCAAGAGACCCAGTACTTC. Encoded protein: CASSSNTFQETQYF.

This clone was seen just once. Written as DNA, the CDR3 is TGCGCCAGCAGCCAAGGGCAGGGAGAAACAGATACGCAGTATTTT. This translates into CASSQGQGETDTQYF. The chain recombines TRBV4-3 with TRBJ2-3; D tentatively reads TRBD1 or TRBD2 (5 bases each). Trimming pared 1 base from V and 3 bases from J, leaving 11 bases between. Germline CDR1 is LGHNA and CDR2 is YSLEER. This CDR3 is built from 15 residues.

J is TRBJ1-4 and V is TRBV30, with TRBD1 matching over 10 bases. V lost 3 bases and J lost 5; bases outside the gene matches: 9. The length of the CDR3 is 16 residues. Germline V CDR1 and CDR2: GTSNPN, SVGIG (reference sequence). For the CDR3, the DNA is TGTGCCTGGAGCGACCGGGACAGGGGTGCCAATGAAAAACTGTTTTTT. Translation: CAWSDRDRGANEKLFF.

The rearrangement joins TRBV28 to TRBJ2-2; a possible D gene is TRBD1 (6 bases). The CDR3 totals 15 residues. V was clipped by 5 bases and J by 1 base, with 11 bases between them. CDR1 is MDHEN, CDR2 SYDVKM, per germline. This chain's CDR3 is CASSTLTGNTGELFF. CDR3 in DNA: TGTGCCAGCAGTACCCTGACAGGGAACACCGGGGAGCTGTTTTTT.

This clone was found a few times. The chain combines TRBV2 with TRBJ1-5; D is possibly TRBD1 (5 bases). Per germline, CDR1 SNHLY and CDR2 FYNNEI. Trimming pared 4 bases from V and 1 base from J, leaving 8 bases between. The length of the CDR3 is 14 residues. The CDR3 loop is CASSGTLSNQPQHF. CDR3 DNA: TGTGCCAGCAGTGGGACATTAAGCAATCAGCCCCAGCATTTT. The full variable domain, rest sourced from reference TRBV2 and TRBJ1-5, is EPEVTQTPSHQVTQMGQEVILRCVPISNHLYFYWYRQILGQKVEFLVSFYNNEISEKSEIFDDQFSVERPDGSNFTLKIRSTKLEDSAMYFCASSGTLSNQPQHFGDGTRLSIL.

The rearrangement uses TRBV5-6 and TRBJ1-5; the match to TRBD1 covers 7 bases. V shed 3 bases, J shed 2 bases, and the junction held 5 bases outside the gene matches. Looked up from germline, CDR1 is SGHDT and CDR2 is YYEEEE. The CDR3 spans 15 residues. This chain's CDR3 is CASSSRGSGNQPQHF. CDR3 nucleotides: TGTGCCAGCAGCTCCAGGGGGAGCGGCAATCAGCCCCAGCATTTT.

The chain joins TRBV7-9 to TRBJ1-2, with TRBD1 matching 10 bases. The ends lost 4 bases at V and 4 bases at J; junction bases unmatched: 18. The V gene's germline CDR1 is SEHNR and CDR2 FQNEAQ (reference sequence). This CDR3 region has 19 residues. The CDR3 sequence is CASSYYRDRGLQLTYGYTF. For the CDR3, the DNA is TGTGCCAGCAGCTATTACCGGGACAGGGGACTCCAACTTACCTATGGCTACACCTTC.

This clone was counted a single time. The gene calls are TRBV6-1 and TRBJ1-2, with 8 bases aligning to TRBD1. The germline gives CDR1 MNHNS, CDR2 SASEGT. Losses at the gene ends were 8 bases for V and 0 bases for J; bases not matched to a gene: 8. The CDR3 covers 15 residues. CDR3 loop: CASRDRRNSNYGYTF. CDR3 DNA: TGTGCCAGCCGGGACAGGCGAAATTCTAACTATGGCTACACCTTC.

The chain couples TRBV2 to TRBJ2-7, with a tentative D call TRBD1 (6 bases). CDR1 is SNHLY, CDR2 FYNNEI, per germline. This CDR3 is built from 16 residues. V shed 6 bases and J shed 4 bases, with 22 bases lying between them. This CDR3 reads CASRRTALGREYEQYF. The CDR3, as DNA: TGTGCCAGCAGAAGGACAGCCCTCGGGCGAGAGTACGAGCAGTACTTC.

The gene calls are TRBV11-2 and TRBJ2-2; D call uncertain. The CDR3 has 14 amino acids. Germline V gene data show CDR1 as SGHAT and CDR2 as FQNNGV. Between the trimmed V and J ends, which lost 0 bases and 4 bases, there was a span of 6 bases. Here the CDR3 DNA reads TGTGCCAGCAGCTTAGAACGATCCACCGGGGAGCTGTTTTTT. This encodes CASSLERSTGELFF. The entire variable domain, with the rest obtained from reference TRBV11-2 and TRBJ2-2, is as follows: EAGVAQSPRYKIIEKRQSVAFWCNPISGHATLYWYQQILGQGPKLLIQFQNNGVVDDSQLPKDRFSAERLKGVDSTLKIQPAKLEDSAVYLCASSLERSTGELFFGEGSRLTVL.

The CDR3 coding sequence is TGTGCCAGCAGCTTATATCCTCGGGGCAGCCTCCAAGAGACCCAGTACTTC. Protein product: CASSLYPRGSLQETQYF. The chain is built from TRBV7-3 and TRBJ2-5; D may correspond to TRBD1 or TRBD2 (5 bases each). Germline assignment: CDR1 SGHTA and CDR2 FQGTGA. Between the trimmed V and J ends, which lost 2 bases and 1 base, there was a span of 17 bases. This CDR3 comprises 17 residues.

Written as DNA, the CDR3 is TGTGCCAGCAGCTTTGGACTAGCGGAGAGGGAGCTGTTTTTT. Protein: CASSFGLAERELFF. The genes are TRBV11-2 and TRBJ2-2; 10 nucleotides agree with TRBD2. The trim removed 3 bases at V and 9 bases at J, leaving 4 bases unmatched. The V gene's germline CDR1 is SGHAT and CDR2 FQNNGV. This CDR3 spans 14 amino acids.

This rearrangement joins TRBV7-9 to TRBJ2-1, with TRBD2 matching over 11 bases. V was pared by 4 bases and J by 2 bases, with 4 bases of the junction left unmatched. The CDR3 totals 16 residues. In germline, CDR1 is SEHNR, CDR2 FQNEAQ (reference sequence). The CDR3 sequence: CASSSGTSGPYNEQFF. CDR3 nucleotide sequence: TGTGCCAGCAGCTCGGGGACTAGCGGACCCTACAATGAGCAGTTCTTC.

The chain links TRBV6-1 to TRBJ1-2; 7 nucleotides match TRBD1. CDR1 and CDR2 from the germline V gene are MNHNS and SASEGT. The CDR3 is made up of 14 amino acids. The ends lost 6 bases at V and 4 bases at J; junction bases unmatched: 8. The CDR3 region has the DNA TGTGCCAGCAGACCCGGACAGGCCTTCTATGGCTACACCTTC. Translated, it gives CASRPGQAFYGYTF.

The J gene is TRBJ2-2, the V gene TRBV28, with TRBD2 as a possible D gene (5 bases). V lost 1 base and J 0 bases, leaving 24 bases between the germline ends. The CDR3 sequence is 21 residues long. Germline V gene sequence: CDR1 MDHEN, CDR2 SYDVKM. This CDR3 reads CASSLYSPGKGGFSNTGELFF. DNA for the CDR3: TGTGCCAGCAGTTTATACTCCCCGGGGAAGGGCGGGTTTTCGAACACCGGGGAGCTGTTTTTT.

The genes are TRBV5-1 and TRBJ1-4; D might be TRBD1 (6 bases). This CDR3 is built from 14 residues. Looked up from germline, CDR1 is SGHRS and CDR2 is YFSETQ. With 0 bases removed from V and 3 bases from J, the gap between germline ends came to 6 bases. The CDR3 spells CASSLEGANEKLFF. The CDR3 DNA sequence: TGCGCCAGCAGCTTGGAGGGGGCTAATGAAAAACTGTTTTTT.

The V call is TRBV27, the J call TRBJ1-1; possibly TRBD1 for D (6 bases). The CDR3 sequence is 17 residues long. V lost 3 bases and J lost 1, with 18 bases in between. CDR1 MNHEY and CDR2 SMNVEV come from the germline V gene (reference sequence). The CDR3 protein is CASSFSGQYRTNTEAFF. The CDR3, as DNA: TGTGCCAGCAGTTTTTCGGGACAATATAGAACGAACACTGAAGCTTTCTTT.

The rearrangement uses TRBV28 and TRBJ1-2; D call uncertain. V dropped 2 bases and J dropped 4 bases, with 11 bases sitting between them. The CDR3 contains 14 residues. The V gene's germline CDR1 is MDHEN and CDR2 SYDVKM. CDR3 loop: CASSLGRHSYGYTF. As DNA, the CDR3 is TGTGCCAGCAGTTTAGGCAGGCACTCCTATGGCTACACCTTC.

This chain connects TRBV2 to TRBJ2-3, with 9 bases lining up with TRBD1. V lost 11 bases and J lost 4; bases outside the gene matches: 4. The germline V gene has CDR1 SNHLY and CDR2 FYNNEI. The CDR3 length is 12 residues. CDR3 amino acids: CAEGQGSDTQYF. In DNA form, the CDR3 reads TGTGCCGAGGGACAGGGATCAGATACGCAGTATTTT.

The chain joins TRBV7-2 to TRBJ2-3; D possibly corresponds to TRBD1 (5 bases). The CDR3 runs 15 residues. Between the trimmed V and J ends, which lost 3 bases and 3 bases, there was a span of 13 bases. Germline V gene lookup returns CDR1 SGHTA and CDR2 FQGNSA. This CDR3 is CASSLQGLKTDTQYF. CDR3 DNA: TGTGCCAGCAGCTTGCAGGGCTTGAAGACAGATACGCAGTATTTT.

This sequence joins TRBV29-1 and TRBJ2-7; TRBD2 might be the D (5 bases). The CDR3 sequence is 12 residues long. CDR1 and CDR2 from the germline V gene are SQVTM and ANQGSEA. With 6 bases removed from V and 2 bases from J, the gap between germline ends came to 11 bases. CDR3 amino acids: CSVRAGPYEQYF. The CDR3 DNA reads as TGCAGCGTGCGGGCCGGCCCCTACGAGCAGTACTTC.

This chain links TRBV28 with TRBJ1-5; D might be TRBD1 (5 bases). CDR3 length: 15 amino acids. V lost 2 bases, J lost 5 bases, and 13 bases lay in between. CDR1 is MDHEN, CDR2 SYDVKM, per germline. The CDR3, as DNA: TGTGCCAGCAGTTTACGCGGGGGATGGTATCAGCCCCAGCATTTT. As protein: CASSLRGGWYQPQHF.

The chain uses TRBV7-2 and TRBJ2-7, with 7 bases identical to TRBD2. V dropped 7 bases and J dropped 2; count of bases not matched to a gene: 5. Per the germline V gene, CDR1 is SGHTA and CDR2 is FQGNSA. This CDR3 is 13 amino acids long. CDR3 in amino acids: CASTSLAAYEQYF. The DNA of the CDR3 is TGTGCCAGCACCTCCCTAGCGGCCTACGAGCAGTACTTC.

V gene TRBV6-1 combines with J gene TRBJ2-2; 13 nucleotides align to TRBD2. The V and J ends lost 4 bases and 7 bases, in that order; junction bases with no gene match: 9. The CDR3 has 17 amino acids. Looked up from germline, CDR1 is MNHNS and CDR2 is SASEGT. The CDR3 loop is CASSGLAGGGGIGELFF. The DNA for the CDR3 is TGTGCCAGCAGTGGACTAGCGGGAGGTGGGGGCATCGGGGAGCTGTTTTTT.

The CDR3 protein is CASSYGTVELLHF. CDR3 nucleotide sequence: TGTGCCAGCAGCTATGGGACCGTCGAACTCCTCCACTTT. The gene calls are TRBV5-4 and TRBJ1-6, with a tentative D call TRBD1 (5 bases). Germline loops: CDR1 SGHNT, CDR2 YYREEE (reference sequence). V was pared by 3 bases and J by 15 bases, with 16 bases between. The CDR3 has 13 amino acids.

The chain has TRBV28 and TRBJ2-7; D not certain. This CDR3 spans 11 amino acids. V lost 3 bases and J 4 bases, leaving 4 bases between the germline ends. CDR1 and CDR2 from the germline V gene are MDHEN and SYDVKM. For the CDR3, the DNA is TGTGCCAGCAGTTTCGGGTACGAGCAGTACTTC. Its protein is CASSFGYEQYF.